The sequence of this T cell receptor (beta chain) was determined in a study of T cell repertoires in ileal Crohn's disease. The study, taken as a whole, reports: Compared with non-smokers, active smokers at surgery showed more clonal expansions. Sorted CD8 T cells held more high-frequency clones than CD4. All patients with clonality above 26.8% had endoscopic recurrence.

Sequenced by immunoSEQ multiplex PCR; TCRdb stores in-frame clones only, minus some. The sample holds some 20,000 clones, approximately 72% seen once. The CDR3 loop spans 17 amino acids. CDR1 is LNHDA and CDR2 is SQIVND in the germline V gene (reference sequence). The junction had 6 bases not matched to a gene; V was cut back by 3 bases and J by 0 bases. With regard to this clone: Antigen unknown.

Indicated time point: neoterminal ileum biopsy at postoperative endoscopy, about 6 months after surgery. The origin of this receptor is an adult with Crohn's disease. The sequenced sample consisted of ileal tissue. The chain links TRBV19 to TRBJ2-1; 9 bases are a match to TRBD2. This chain's CDR3 is CASSIIAGANSYNEQFF. The CDR3, as DNA: TGTGCCAGTAGTATCATAGCGGGGGCTAACTCCTACAATGAGCAGTTCTTC.